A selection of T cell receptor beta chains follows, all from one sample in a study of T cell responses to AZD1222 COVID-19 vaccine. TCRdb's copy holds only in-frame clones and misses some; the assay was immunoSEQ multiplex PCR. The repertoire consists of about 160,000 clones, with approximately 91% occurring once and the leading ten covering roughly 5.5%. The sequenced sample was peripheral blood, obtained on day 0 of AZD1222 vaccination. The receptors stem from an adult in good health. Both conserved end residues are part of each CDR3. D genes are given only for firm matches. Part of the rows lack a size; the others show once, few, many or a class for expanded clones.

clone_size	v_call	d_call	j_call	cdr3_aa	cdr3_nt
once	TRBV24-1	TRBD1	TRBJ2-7	CATSGVTGTGGSYEQYF	TGTGCCACCAGTGGTGTCACCGGGACAGGGGGCTCCTACGAGCAGTACTTC
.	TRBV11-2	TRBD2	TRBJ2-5	CASSPLAVTQYF	TGTGCCAGCAGCCCGCTAGCGGTTACCCAGTACTTC
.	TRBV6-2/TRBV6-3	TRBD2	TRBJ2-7	CASSYRASGYEQYF	TGTGCCAGCAGTTACAGGGCTAGCGGCTACGAGCAGTACTTC
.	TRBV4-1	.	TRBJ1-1	CASSQADVSPEAFF	TGCGCCAGCAGCCAGGCGGACGTTTCCCCTGAAGCTTTCTTT
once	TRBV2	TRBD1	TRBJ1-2	CASSATGGDGYTF	TGTGCCAGCAGCGCTACAGGGGGCGACGGCTACACCTTC
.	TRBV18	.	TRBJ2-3	CASSPLTGRPADTQYF	TGTGCCAGCTCACCACTCACAGGCAGACCAGCAGATACGCAGTATTTT
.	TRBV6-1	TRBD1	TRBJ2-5	CASSEFTGGETQYF	TGTGCCAGCAGTGAGTTTACAGGGGGAGAGACCCAGTACTTC
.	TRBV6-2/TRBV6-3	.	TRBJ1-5	CASSPVLGVSQPQHF	TGTGCCAGCAGTCCCGTTCTGGGGGTAAGTCAGCCCCAGCATTTT
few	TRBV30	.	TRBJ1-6	CAWSVGWDKNSPLHF	TGTGCCTGGAGTGTGGGATGGGACAAGAATTCACCCCTCCACTTT
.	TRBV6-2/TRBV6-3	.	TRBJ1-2	CASSYASMEPNYGYTF	TGTGCCAGCAGTTACGCTTCGATGGAACCTAACTATGGCTACACCTTC